The clone carrying this TCR beta chain has a handful of counts. Its antigen is undetermined. This record belongs to a study of cytomegalovirus exposure and HLA in healthy donors. At the level of the study: In a later analysis, it was reported that the 110 or so validation repertoires had been produced on the same platform as the roughly 700 repertoires belonging to the first cohort. General study results and limits: One later analysis, an examination of the 90 to 150 validation repertoires, found that first-cohort TCR clusters tended to co-occur in them. Accounts indicate the classifier identified cytomegalovirus status with strong specificity and sensitivity.

Separate from the roughly 730-subject first cohort, the roughly 120-subject validation cohort was the one that the donors belonged to. Data came from immunoSEQ multiplex PCR; TCRdb stores just in-frame clones and leaves some out. The sample yields roughly 200,000 clones, 80% to 85% seen once. Germline CDR1 and CDR2: SNHLY and FYNNEI. There are 15 residues in the CDR3. V lost 6 bases, J lost 7 bases, and 16 bases lay in between. The source of this sequence is a woman aged 18-29 years in good health and CMV-seropositive. The sample was PBMCs. This rearrangement joins TRBV2 to TRBJ1-6; D not resolved. The CDR3 sequence is CASSPDGLSNSPLHF. CDR3 in DNA: TGTGCCAGCAGCCCCGACGGACTATCAAATTCACCCCTCCACTTT.